The present entry profiles one TCR beta chain with its context. The antigen remains unidentified. The primer mix had 60 Vbeta and 13 Jbeta primers. Generated by immunoSEQ multiplex PCR, the TCRdb table keeps only in-frame clones and is missing some. The sample has roughly 100,000 clones, 64% seen once. The length of the CDR3 is 14 residues. The germline CDR1 and CDR2 sequences are KGHSH and LQKENI. The V end was cut by 0 bases, the J end by 4 bases, with 9 bases between. This specimen belongs to a study of cytomegalovirus exposure and HLA in healthy donors. Whole-study findings and limits: Later on, a genetic analysis was performed. It linked a missense variant in DCLRE1C with V- and J-gene trimming of TCR beta. Most of the TCR beta V segments (in an earlier analysis) were productive either about 90% or about 30% of the time. The study dropped some indistinguishable V segments, TRBV6-2 and TRBV6-3 among them.

The chain is built from TRBV18 and TRBJ1-1; D may be TRBD1 (5 bases). The source material was PBMCs. The TCR originated in a man aged 55 to 69 in good health and CMV-seronegative. The CDR3 sequence: CASSPPDRSTEAFF. The CDR3 coding sequence is TGTGCCAGCTCACCACCCGACAGATCCACTGAAGCTTTCTTT. Filled out from reference TRBV18 and TRBJ1-1, the complete variable domain reads NAGVMQNPRHLVRRRGQEARLRCSPMKGHSHVYWYRQLPEEGLKFMVYLQKENIIDESGMPKERFSAEFPKEGPSILRIQQVVRGDSAAYFCASSPPDRSTEAFFGQGTRLTVV.